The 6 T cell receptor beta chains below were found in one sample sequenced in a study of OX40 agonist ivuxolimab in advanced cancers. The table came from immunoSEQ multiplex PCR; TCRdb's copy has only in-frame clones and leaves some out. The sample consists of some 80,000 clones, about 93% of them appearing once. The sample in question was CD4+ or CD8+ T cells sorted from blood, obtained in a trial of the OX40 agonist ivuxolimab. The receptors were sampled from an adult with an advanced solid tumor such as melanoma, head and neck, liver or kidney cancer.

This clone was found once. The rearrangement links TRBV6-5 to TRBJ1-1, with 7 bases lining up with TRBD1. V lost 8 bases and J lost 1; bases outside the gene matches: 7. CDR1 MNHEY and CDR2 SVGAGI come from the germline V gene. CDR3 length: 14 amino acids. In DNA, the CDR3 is TGTGCCAGCCTCTCACAGGGGAGGAACACTGAAGCTTTCTTT. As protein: CASLSQGRNTEAFF.

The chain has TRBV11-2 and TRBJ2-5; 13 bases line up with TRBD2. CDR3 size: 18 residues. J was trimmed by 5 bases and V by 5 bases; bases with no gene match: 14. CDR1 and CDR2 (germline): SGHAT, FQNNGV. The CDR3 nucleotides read TGTGCCAGCAGCCCCCGCAGCCCGATACTAGCGGGGGGGGAGACCCAGTACTTC. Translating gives CASSPRSPILAGGETQYF.

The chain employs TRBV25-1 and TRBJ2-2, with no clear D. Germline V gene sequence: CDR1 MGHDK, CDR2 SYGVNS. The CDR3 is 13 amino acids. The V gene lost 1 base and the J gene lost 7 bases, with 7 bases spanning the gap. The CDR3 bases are TGTGCCAGCAGTGAATTCTATATCGGGGAGCTGTTTTTT. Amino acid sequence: CASSEFYIGELFF.

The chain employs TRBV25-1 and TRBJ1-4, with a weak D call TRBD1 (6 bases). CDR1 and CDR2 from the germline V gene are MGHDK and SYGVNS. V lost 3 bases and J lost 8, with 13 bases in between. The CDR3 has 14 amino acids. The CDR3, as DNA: TGTGCCAGCAGTGAGTGGGGGGCCGGGGAAAAACTGTTTTTT. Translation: CASSEWGAGEKLFF. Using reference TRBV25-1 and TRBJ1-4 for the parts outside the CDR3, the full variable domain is EADIYQTPRYLVIGTGKKITLECSQTMGHDKMYWYQQDPGMELHLIHYSYGVNSTEKGDLSSESTVSRIRTEHFPLTLESARPSHTSQYLCASSEWGAGEKLFFGSGTQLSVL.

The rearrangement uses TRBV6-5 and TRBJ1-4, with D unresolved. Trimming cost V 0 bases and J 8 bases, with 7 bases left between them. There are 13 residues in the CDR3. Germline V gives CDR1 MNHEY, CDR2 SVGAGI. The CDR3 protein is CASSYSSGEKLFF. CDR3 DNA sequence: TGTGCCAGCAGTTACTCGTCCGGGGAAAAACTGTTTTTT.

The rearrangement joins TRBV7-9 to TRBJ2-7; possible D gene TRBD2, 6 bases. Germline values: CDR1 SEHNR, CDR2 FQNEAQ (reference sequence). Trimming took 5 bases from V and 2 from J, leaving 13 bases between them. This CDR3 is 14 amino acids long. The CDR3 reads CASSPGDWTYEQYF. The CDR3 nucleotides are TGTGCCAGCAGCCCGGGGGACTGGACCTACGAGCAGTACTTC.